This T cell receptor beta chain was captured in a study of T-cell memory formation after mild COVID-19. Across the study: TCR clusters largely stayed donor specific. Findings and caveats of the study: That cross-reactive memory joined was suggested by some responding clones appearing in pre-infection memory. Specificity for SARS-CoV-2 was not confirmed among the second-wave clones peaking on day 37.

Using its own MiXCR run on the 5' RACE reads, TCRdb lists one record per CDR3 protein. Of 140,000 or so distinct CDR3 sequences listed, 14% are singletons. This clonotype turned up a few times. The antigen is unknown. CDR1 and CDR2 from the germline V gene are SGHDT and YYEEEE. Trimming cost V 3 bases and J 6 bases, with 19 bases left between them. There are 15 residues in the CDR3. This clonotype was obtained from an adult woman who had mild COVID-19 (a few samples of this study predate the infection). Cell type and time point are not known. The J gene is TRBJ2-7, the V gene TRBV5-6; D perhaps matches TRBD2 (5 bases). The material sequenced was PBMCs or a T cell subset sorted from them (not recorded which). The CDR3 DNA is TGTGCCAGCAGCTCTCTGGGAACGGGGAGCTCCGAGCAGTACTTC. This translates into CASSSLGTGSSEQYF.